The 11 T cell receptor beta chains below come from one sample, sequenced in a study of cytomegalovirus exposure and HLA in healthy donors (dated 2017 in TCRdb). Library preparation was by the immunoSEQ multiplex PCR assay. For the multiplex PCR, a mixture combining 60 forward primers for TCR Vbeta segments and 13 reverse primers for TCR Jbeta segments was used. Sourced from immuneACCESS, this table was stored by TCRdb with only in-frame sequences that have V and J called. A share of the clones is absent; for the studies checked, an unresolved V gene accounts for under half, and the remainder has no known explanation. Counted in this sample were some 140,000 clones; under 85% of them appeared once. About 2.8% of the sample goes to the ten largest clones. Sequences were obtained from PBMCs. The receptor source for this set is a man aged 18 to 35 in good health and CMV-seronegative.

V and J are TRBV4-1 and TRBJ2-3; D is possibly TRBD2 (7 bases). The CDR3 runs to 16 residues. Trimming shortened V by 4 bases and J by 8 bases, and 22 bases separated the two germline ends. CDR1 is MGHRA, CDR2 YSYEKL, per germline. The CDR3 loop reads CASSPGGGLAVGTQYF. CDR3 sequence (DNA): TGCGCCAGCAGCCCAGGTGGGGGGCTAGCGGTAGGTACGCAGTATTTT.

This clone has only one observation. The CDR3 nucleotides are TGCGCCAGCAGCAGCGGGACTAGCGCTTACACAGATACGCAGTATTTT. This encodes CASSSGTSAYTDTQYF. This chain uses TRBV5-1 with TRBJ2-3, with 10 bases fitting TRBD2. This CDR3 contains 16 residues. J gave up 2 bases and V 4 bases, and 7 bases lay outside the gene matches. CDR1 SGHRS and CDR2 YFSETQ come from the germline V gene.

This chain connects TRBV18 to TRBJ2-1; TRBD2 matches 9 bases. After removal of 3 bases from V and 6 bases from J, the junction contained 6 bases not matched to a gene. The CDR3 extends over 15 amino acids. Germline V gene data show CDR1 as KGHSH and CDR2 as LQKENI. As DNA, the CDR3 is TGTGCCAGCTCACCTACTAGCGGGCCGCGCAATGAGCAGTTCTTC. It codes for CASSPTSGPRNEQFF.

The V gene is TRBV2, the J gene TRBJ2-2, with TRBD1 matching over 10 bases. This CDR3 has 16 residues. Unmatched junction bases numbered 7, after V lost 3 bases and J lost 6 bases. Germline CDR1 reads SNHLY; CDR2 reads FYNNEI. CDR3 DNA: TGTGCCAGCAGTGATTCAGGGACAGGGGATGCCGGGGAGCTGTTTTTT. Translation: CASSDSGTGDAGELFF. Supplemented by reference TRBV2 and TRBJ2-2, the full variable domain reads EPEVTQTPSHQVTQMGQEVILRCVPISNHLYFYWYRQILGQKVEFLVSFYNNEISEKSEIFDDQFSVERPDGSNFTLKIRSTKLEDSAMYFCASSDSGTGDAGELFFGEGSRLTVL.

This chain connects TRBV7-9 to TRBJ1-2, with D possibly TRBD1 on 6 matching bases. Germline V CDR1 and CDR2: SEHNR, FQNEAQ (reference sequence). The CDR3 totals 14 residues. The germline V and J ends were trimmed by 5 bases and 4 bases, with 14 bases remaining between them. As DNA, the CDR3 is TGTGCCAGCAGCCTTAACAGGGAGAGCTATGGCTACACCTTC. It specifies CASSLNRESYGYTF.

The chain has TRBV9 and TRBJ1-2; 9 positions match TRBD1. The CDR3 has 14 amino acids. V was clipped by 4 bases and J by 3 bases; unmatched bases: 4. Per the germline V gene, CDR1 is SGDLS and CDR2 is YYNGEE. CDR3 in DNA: TGTGCCAGCAGCTCACAGGGGGCCTACTATGGCTACACCTTC. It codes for CASSSQGAYYGYTF. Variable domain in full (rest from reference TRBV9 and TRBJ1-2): DSGVTQTPKHLITATGQRVTLRCSPRSGDLSVYWYQQSLDQGLQFLIQYYNGEERAKGNILERFSAQQFPDLHSELNLSSLELGDSALYFCASSSQGAYYGYTFGSGTRLTVV.

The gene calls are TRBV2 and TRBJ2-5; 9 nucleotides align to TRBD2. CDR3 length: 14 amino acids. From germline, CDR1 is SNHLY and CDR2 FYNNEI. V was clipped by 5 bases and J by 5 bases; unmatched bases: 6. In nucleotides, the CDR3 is TGTGCCAGCAGTAATAGCGGGGGTGGGGAGACCCAGTACTTC. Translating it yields CASSNSGGGETQYF.

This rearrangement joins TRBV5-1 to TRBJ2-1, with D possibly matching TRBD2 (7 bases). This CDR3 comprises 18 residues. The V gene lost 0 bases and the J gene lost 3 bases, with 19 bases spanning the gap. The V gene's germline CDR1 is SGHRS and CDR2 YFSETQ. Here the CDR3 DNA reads TGCGCCAGCAGCTTGGGTTACCGAGTCGGGGGGCTCTACAATGAGCAGTTCTTC. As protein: CASSLGYRVGGLYNEQFF.

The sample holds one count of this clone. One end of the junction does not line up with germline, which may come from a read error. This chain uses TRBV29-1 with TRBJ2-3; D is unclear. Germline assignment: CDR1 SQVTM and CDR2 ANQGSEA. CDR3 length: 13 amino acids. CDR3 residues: CSVEDRQADTRYF. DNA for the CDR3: TGCAGCGTTGAAGATCGGCAGGCAGATACGCGGTATTTT.

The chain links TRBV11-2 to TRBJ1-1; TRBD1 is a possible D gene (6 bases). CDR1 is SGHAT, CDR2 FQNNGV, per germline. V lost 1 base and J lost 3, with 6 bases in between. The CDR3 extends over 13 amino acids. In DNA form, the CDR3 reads TGTGCCAGCAGCTTAGCAGGGGACACTGAAGCTTTCTTT. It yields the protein CASSLAGDTEAFF.

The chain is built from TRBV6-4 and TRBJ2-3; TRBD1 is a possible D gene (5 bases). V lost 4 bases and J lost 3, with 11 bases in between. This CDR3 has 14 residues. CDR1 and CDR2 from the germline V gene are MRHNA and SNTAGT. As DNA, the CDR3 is TGTGCCAGCAGTGCCACGACAGCTACAGATACGCAGTATTTT. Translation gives CASSATTATDTQYF.